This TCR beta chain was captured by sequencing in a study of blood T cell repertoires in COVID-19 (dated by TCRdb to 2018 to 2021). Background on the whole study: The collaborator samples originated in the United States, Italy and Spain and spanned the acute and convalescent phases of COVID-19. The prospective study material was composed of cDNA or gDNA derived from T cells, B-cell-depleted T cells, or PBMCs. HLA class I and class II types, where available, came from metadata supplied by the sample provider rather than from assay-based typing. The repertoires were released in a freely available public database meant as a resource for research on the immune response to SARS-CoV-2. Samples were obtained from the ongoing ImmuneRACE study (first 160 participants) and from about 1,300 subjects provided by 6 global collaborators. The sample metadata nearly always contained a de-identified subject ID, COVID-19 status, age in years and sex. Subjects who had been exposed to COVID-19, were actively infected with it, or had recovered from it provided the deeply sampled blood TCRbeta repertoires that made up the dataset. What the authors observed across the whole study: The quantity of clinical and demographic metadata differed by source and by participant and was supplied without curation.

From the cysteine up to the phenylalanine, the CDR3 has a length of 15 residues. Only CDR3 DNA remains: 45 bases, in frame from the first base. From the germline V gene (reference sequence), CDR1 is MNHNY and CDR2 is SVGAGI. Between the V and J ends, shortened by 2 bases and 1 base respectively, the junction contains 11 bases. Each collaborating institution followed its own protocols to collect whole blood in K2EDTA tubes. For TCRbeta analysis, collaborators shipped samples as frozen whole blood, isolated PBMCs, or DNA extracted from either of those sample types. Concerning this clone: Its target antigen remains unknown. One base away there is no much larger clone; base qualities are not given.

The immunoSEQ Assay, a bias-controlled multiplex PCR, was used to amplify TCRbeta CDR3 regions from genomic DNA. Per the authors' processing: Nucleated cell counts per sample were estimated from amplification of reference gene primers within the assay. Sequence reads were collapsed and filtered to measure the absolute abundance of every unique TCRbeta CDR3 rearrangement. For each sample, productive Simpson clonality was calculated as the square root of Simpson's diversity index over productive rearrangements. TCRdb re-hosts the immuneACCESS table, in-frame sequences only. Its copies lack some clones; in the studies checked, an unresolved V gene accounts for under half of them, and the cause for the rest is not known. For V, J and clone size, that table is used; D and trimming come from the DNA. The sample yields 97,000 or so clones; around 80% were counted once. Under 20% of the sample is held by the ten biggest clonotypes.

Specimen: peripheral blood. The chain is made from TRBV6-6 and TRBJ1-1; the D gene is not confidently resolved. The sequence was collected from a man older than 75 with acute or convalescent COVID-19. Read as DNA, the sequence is TGTGCCAGCAGTTACCAAGAACGGTGGAACACTGAAGCTTTCTTT. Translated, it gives CASSYQERWNTEAFF.